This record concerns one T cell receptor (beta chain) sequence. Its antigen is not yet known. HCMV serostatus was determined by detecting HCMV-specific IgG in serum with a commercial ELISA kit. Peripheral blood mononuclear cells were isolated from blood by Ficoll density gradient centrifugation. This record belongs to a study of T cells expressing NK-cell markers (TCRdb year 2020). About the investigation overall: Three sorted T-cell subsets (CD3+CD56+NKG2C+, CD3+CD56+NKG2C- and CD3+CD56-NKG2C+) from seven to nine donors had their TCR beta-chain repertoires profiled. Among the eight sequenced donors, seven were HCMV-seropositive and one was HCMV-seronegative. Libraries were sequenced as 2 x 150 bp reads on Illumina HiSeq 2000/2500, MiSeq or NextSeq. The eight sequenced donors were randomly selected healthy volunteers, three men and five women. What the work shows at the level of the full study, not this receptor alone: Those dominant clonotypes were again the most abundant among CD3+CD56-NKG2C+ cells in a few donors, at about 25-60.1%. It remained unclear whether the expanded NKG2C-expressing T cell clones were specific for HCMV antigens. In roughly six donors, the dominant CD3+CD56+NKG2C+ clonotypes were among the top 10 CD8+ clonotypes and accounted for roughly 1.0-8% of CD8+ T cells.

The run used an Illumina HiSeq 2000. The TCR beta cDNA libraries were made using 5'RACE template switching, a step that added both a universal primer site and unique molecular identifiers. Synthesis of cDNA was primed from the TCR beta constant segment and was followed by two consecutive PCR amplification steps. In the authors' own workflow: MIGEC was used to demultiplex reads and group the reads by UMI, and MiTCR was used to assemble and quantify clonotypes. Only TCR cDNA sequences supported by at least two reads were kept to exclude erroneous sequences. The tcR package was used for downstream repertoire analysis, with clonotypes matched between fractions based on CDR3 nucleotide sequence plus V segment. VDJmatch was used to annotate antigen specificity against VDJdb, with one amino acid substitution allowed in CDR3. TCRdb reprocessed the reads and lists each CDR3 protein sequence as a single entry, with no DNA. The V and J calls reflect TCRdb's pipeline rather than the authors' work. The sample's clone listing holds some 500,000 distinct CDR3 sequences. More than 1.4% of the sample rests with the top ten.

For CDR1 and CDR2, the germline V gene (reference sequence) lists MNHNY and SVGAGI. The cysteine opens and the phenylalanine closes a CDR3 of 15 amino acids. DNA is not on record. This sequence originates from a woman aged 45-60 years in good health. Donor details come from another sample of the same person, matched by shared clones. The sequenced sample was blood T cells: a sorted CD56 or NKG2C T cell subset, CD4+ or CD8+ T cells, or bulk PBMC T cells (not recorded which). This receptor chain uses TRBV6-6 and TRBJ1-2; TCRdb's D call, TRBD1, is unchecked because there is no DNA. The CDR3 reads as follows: CASSYGTGANYGYTF.